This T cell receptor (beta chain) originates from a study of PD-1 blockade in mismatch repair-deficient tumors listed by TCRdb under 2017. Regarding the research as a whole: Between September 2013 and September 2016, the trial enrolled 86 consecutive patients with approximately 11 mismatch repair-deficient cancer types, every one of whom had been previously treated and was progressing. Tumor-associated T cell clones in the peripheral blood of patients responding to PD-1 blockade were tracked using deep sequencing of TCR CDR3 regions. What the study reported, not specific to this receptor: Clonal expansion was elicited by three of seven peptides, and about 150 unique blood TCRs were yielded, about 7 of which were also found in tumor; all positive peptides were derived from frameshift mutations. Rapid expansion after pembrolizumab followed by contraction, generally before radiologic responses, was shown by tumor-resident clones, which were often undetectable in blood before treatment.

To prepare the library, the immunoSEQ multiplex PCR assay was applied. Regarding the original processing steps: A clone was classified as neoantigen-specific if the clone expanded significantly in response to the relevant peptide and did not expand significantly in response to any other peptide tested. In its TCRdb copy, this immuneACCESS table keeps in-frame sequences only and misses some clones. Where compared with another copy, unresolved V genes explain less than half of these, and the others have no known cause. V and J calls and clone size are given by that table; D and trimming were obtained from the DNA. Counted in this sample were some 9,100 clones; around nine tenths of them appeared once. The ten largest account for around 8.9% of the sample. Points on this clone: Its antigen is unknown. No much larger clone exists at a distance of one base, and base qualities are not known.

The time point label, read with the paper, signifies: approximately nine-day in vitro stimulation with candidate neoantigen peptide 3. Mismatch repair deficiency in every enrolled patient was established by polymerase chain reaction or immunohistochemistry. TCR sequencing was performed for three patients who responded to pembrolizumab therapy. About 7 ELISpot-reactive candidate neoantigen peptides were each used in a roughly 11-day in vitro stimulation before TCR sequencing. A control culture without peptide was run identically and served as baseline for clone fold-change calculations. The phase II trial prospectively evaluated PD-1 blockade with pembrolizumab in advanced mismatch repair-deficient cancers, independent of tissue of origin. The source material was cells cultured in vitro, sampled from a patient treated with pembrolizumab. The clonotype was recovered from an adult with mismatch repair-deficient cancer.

The sequenced DNA: TGCGCCAGCAGCCACTTCGCAGGCACTGAAGCTTTCTTT. Its protein is CASSHFAGTEAFF. The chain couples TRBV4-1 to TRBJ1-1; no confident D gene assignment can be made. The cysteine opens and the phenylalanine closes a CDR3 of 13 amino acids. This entry keeps only the CDR3 DNA: 39 bases, framed from base 1. Based on the germline V gene, the CDR1 and CDR2 sequences are MGHRA and YSYEKL. V drops 3 bases and J drops 4 bases, leaving 9 bases in between.